The entry below describes one TCR beta chain. Its target is not known. The CDR3 consists of 15 residues. Germline CDR1 is SGHRS and CDR2 is YFSETQ. The V gene lost 5 bases and the J gene lost 4 bases, with 18 bases spanning the gap. The sequenced template was cDNA made from the entire isolated RNA. Some clones are missing from TCRdb's copy, which holds only in-frame ones; the method was immunoSEQ multiplex PCR. The sample has around 250,000 clones; about 15% are singletons. This specimen comes from a study of beta chain features in type 1 diabetes. The study's findings and limits: Type 1 diabetes patients showed a moderate but significant shortening of TCRB CDR3s in all four CD4+ subsets.

This clonotype was sampled from a man aged 25-40 years with type 1 diabetes. The rearrangement uses TRBV5-1 and TRBJ1-1; tentatively, D is TRBD1 (6 bases). The source material was naive CD4+ T cells from blood. The CDR3 coding sequence is TGCGCCAGCAGACAGACTTCGGACAGTGGCACTGAAGCTTTCTTT. This gives the protein CASRQTSDSGTEAFF.